This T cell receptor beta chain was sequenced in a study of breast tumors, draining lymph nodes, adjacent tissues. In its sample, this clonotype was seen many times. The CDR3 is 19 residues long. Trimming cost V 1 base and J 5 bases; bases outside gene matches: 14. CDR1 and CDR2 (germline): SGHKS, YYEKEE (reference sequence). TCRdb re-called the multiplex PCR reads through MiXCR, storing one row per CDR3 protein. Of some 15,000 distinct CDR3 sequences in the sample, less than 85% are singletons; the top ten hold about two fifths. This chain joins TRBV5-5 and TRBJ2-3; TRBD2 agrees at 12 bases. The TCR was taken from a female donor with breast cancer. Some clones in this sample may be carry-over from other donors' samples. Sequencing was performed on tumor-adjacent breast tissue. The CDR3 is CASSLTRAPGLAGGDTQYF. CDR3 nucleotide sequence: TGTGCCAGCAGCTTGACCAGAGCTCCGGGACTAGCGGGCGGAGATACGCAGTATTTT.